This T cell receptor beta chain derives from a study of Graves' ophthalmopathy and Graves' hyperthyroidism. Study results and caveats: A majority of expanded thyroid clonotypes exceeding 0.001 frequency were likewise present in blood.

Pregnant or lactating patients and those with other autoimmune diseases or uncontrolled infections were excluded. The PBMCs used were ones drawn from approximately 10 ml of fresh peripheral blood. Notes on this clonotype: Its target is not known.

The germline V and J ends were trimmed by 7 bases and 4 bases, with 11 bases remaining between them. Germline-derived CDR1 and CDR2 are MNHNY and SVGAGI (reference sequence). The CDR3 covers 13 residues. RNA transcripts were the source from which TCR beta CDR3 regions were amplified. After a first-round RT-PCR with HTBI primers, a second-round multiplex PCR was run. TCRdb re-derived calls from the multiplex PCR reads in MiXCR, one entry per CDR3 protein. The table has about 740,000 distinct CDR3 sequences, 40% seen once. The source of this sequence is an adult man with Graves' ophthalmopathy. The rearrangement uses TRBV6-6 and TRBJ1-5, with unresolved D. The sample comprised peripheral blood. CDR3 nucleotide sequence: TGTGCCAGCATTGATCTCGGGAATCAGCCCCAGCATTTT. It codes for CASIDLGNQPQHF.